The rows below give T cell receptor beta chains drawn from one sample of a study of blood T cell repertoires in COVID-19. Libraries were prepared by immunoSEQ multiplex PCR; TCRdb keeps only in-frame clonotypes and omits some of them. The table includes tens of thousands of clones, about 84% detected once. Sequenced sample: peripheral blood. These receptors were collected from a human donor in a cohort sampled during active COVID-19. Each CDR3 is given with its conserved first and last residue. D genes are given only for firm matches. Rows may omit the clone size; those that give it use once, few, many or a size class.

CDR3nt,CDR3aa,j_gene,abundance,d_gene,v_gene
TGTGCCACCAGCAGACTGCGCGGGGCCATGAGCTCCTACAATGAGCAGTTCTTC,CATSRLRGAMSSYNEQFF,TRBJ2-1,.,.,TRBV15
TGTGCCAGCAGGAGAGATACAACTAATGAAAAACTGTTTTTT,CASRRDTTNEKLFF,TRBJ1-4,.,.,TRBV4-2
TGTGCCACCAGCAGAGATTCACAGGGATTCAGTGGCTACACCTTC,CATSRDSQGFSGYTF,TRBJ1-2,.,.,TRBV15
TGCAGTGCTAGATTCGATGGCTACACCTTC,CSARFDGYTF,TRBJ1-2,.,.,TRBV20-1
TGCAGCGTTACGCAGGGGATTGTCAACTATGGCTACACCTTC,CSVTQGIVNYGYTF,TRBJ1-2,.,.,TRBV29-1
TGCGCCAGCAGCTGGGGGGATGGCTATGGCTACACCTTC,CASSWGDGYGYTF,TRBJ1-2,.,.,TRBV5-1
TGTGCCAGCAGTGAAAGGGGACAGGGAGGAGGATCACCCCTCCACTTT,CASSERGQGGGSPLHF,TRBJ1-6,.,TRBD1,TRBV2
TGTGCCAGCAGCCAAGTCAGGGCTACTAATGAAAAACTGTTTTTT,CASSQVRATNEKLFF,TRBJ1-4,once,.,TRBV3-1/TRBV3-2
TGTGCCAGCAGTTCCTATACAGAGAACACTGAAGCTTTCTTT,CASSSYTENTEAFF,TRBJ1-1,.,.,TRBV27
TGTGCCAGCAGCTCGCCCGGGACAGGGAACGACGAGCAGTACTTC,CASSSPGTGNDEQYF,TRBJ2-7,.,TRBD1,TRBV5-6
TGTGCCAGCAGCGGAACTAGCGGGGGGACCCTACATCGCACAGATACGCAGTATTTT,CASSGTSGGTLHRTDTQYF,TRBJ2-3,once,TRBD2,TRBV27
TGTGCCAGCAGCTTGGCCCCCGGGGACTCCTACGAGCAGTACTTC,CASSLAPGDSYEQYF,TRBJ2-7,.,.,TRBV5-5
TGTGCCAGCACCACGAGGGGAGGTCTGAACACTGAAGCTTTCTTT,CASTTRGGLNTEAFF,TRBJ1-1,.,.,TRBV7-8
TGTGCCAGTAGTATCCGGGGGGGCTACAATGAGCAGTTCTTC,CASSIRGGYNEQFF,TRBJ2-1,.,TRBD2,TRBV19
TGTGCCAGTAGTATGAACAGGGGGGCAACTGGGGCCAACGTCCTGACTTTC,CASSMNRGATGANVLTF,TRBJ2-6,.,TRBD1,TRBV19
TGCGCCAGCAGCTCCGGGACAGGCAATCAGCCCCAGCATTTT,CASSSGTGNQPQHF,TRBJ1-5,.,TRBD1,TRBV10-1
TGTGCCAGCAGCTTTCAGGGGAATGATCGGGAGACCCAGTACTTC,CASSFQGNDRETQYF,TRBJ2-5,.,.,TRBV11-1
TGTGCCAGCTCAATCGTCGGGACTAGTCCCGGGGAGCTGTTTTTT,CASSIVGTSPGELFF,TRBJ2-2,.,TRBD2,TRBV18
TGTGCCAGCAGGATGGGACAGAACAATCAGCCCCAGCATTTT,CASRMGQNNQPQHF,TRBJ1-5,few,TRBD1,TRBV2
TGTGCCAGCAGCCCCCGGGAGACAAGGGAGACCCAGTACTTC,CASSPRETRETQYF,TRBJ2-5,.,.,TRBV7-9
TGTGCCAGCAGTTTATCGGTCCCCCTAGCGGGGAGTTCCGGGGAGCTGTTTTTT,CASSLSVPLAGSSGELFF,TRBJ2-2,.,TRBD2,TRBV27
TGTGCCAGTAGTACGCGGGCCACTCGTTTAGATACGCAGTATTTT,CASSTRATRLDTQYF,TRBJ2-3,.,.,TRBV19
TGTGCCAGCAGCTTTCGTCTGGCAGGGAACACCGGGGAGCTGTTTTTT,CASSFRLAGNTGELFF,TRBJ2-2,.,.,TRBV7-3
TGTGCCAGCAGCACACACACTGGAGGGTTTGGCGAAAAACTGTTTTTT,CASSTHTGGFGEKLFF,TRBJ1-4,.,.,TRBV5-4
TGTGCCAGCAGCTCGCCGACCAGGGGTAGCTACGAGCAGTACTTC,CASSSPTRGSYEQYF,TRBJ2-7,.,.,TRBV7-6
TGTGCCAGCAGCTTATATACGGTGGGCACAGATACGCAGTATTTT,CASSLYTVGTDTQYF,TRBJ2-3,few,.,TRBV7-6
TGTGCCAGTAGTATTCGTCCTGGGACACAGGGTTCACCCCTCCACTTT,CASSIRPGTQGSPLHF,TRBJ1-6,.,.,TRBV19
TGTGTCAGAAGCACTAGACAGGCCGGGACAGGCAGAGTGGGAGATGGCTACACCTTC,CVRSTRQAGTGRVGDGYTF,TRBJ1-2,.,.,TRBV7-5
TGTGCCAGCAGCGTAGCTATAATTGGGGCTGCGGAGGGCTACACCTTC,CASSVAIIGAAEGYTF,TRBJ1-2,.,.,TRBV9
TGTGCCAGCAGCCGGGTGAGGTACAATGAGCAGTTCTTC,CASSRVRYNEQFF,TRBJ2-1,.,.,TRBV6-6
TGTGCCAGCAGCGCGCTTCCCAGCGGGGCCTGGTTCTTC,CASSALPSGAWFF,TRBJ2-1,.,TRBD2,TRBV28
TGTGCCAGCGGCTCACAGGGCAGCACTGAAGCTTTCTTT,CASGSQGSTEAFF,TRBJ1-1,.,.,TRBV2
TGTGCCAGCAGCCAGATATCCACCGGGACTAGCGAAGAGACCCAGTACTTC,CASSQISTGTSEETQYF,TRBJ2-5,.,TRBD2,TRBV4-2
TGTGCCAGTAAAGGTACAGACAACTATGGCTACACCTTC,CASKGTDNYGYTF,TRBJ1-2,.,.,TRBV19
TGTGCCAGCAGTGACAGTAGCAATCAGCCCCAGCATTTT,CASSDSSNQPQHF,TRBJ1-5,few,.,TRBV2
TGTGCCAGCAGCTCTCGGACTAGCGAAGATACGCAGTATTTT,CASSSRTSEDTQYF,TRBJ2-3,.,TRBD2,TRBV7-2
TGTGCCACCGACGGACATCCTAGCACAGATACGCAGTATTTT,CATDGHPSTDTQYF,TRBJ2-3,.,.,TRBV7-9
TGTGCCAGCAGCACCGGGACAGGGAATGGCTACACCTTC,CASSTGTGNGYTF,TRBJ1-2,.,TRBD1,TRBV13
TGTGCCAGCAGCTTAGATCGTAGGGGTGGCTACACCTTC,CASSLDRRGGYTF,TRBJ1-2,once,.,TRBV11-2
TGTGCCAGCAGCTTAGACAGTTGGGGACTGTATGGCTACACCTTC,CASSLDSWGLYGYTF,TRBJ1-2,.,.,TRBV7-2
TGCGCCAGCCACGGGGATCCACATATGATTAGTAGGACAGACACAGATACGCAGTATTTT,CASHGDPHMISRTDTDTQYF,TRBJ2-3,.,.,TRBV23-1
TGTGCCAGCAGTCCCAGGGTGGCTGGGGAGCAGTTCTTC,CASSPRVAGEQFF,TRBJ2-1,.,.,TRBV28
TGTGCCACCAGTGAAATGCAACTCCCCGGGGAGCTGTTTTTT,CATSEMQLPGELFF,TRBJ2-2,.,.,TRBV24-1
TGCGCCAGCAGCCAAGAGAGGGGGCCCAATGAGCAGTTCTTC,CASSQERGPNEQFF,TRBJ2-1,few,TRBD1,TRBV4-1
TGTGCCATCAGTGGGACTAGCGTCGGCACAGATACGCAGTATTTT,CAISGTSVGTDTQYF,TRBJ2-3,.,TRBD2,TRBV10-3
TGTGCCAGCACCCGGGGGTTTAACCAGCCCCAGCATTTT,CASTRGFNQPQHF,TRBJ1-5,.,.,TRBV2
TGCGCCAGCGCCGAACAGGGTTCTGGGGCCAACGTCCTGACTTTC,CASAEQGSGANVLTF,TRBJ2-6,.,.,TRBV5-1
TGTGCCAGCAGTTACAGGGGGACAGGGACCATTGATGGCTACACCTTC,CASSYRGTGTIDGYTF,TRBJ1-2,.,TRBD1,TRBV6-6
TGTGCCACCAGTGATGACAGGGGGCAGGAGACCCAGTACTTC,CATSDDRGQETQYF,TRBJ2-5,few,TRBD1,TRBV24-1
TGTGCCAGCAGTCAACCCAGTGAAGCTTTCTTT,CASSQPSEAFF,TRBJ1-1,.,.,TRBV7-9
TGTGCCAGCAGTTCGGCCGGGACAGGGTTCTACGAGCAGTACTTC,CASSSAGTGFYEQYF,TRBJ2-7,.,TRBD1,TRBV28
TGTGCCAGCAGCCACGACAGGCCTCCCTACGAGCAGTACTTC,CASSHDRPPYEQYF,TRBJ2-7,.,.,TRBV7-8
TGTGCCACCAACAGCTATACCTGGCTTTCCAATGAGCAGTTCTTC,CATNSYTWLSNEQFF,TRBJ2-1,.,.,TRBV24-1
TGCGCCAGCGGGGCCTTGGGGGCGGACACCGGGGAGCTGTTTTTT,CASGALGADTGELFF,TRBJ2-2,once,.,TRBV5-1
TGTGCCAGCAGCTTGCAGCGGGGGGGCCTTTTTAGGAATGAGCAGTTCTTC,CASSLQRGGLFRNEQFF,TRBJ2-1,.,TRBD2,TRBV5-6
TGTGCCAGCTCACCACGGAGACAGGGGGTTCCCGGTGAAGCTTTCTTT,CASSPRRQGVPGEAFF,TRBJ1-1,.,TRBD1,TRBV18
TGTGCCAGCAGCGGGGGGGAGCTTAGCGAGCAGTACTTC,CASSGGELSEQYF,TRBJ2-7,.,.,TRBV9
TGTGCCAGCAGCTTGGGACAGTCAAACACTGAAGCTTTCTTT,CASSLGQSNTEAFF,TRBJ1-1,.,.,TRBV5-4
TGTGCCAGCAGTGTCCGAGCGGGGGATACAGATACGCAGTATTTT,CASSVRAGDTDTQYF,TRBJ2-3,.,TRBD2,TRBV6-4